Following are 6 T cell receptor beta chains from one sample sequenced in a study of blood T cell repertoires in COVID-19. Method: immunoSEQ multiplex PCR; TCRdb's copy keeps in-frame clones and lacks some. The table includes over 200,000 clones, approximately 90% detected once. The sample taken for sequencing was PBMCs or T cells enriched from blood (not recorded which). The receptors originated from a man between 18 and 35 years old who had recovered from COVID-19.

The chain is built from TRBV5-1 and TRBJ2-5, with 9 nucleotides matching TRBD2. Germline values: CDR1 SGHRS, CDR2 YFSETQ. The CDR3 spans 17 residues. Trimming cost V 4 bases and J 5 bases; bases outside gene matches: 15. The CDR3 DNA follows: TGCGCCAGCAGCGTCTCTAGCGGGGACCGTCGTTGGGAGACCCAGTACTTC. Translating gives CASSVSSGDRRWETQYF.

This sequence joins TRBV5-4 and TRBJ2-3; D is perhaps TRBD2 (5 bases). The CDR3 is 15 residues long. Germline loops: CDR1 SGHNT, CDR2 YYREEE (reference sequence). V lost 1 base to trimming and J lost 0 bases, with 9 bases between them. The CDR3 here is CASSLKTGSTDTQYF. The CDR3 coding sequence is TGTGCCAGCAGCTTGAAGACGGGGAGCACAGATACGCAGTATTTT.

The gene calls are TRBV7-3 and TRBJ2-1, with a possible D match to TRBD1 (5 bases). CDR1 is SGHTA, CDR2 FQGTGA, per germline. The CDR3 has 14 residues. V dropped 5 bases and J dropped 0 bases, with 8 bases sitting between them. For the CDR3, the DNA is TGTGCCAGCAGCCCAGGGTCCTCCTACAATGAGCAGTTCTTC. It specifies CASSPGSSYNEQFF.

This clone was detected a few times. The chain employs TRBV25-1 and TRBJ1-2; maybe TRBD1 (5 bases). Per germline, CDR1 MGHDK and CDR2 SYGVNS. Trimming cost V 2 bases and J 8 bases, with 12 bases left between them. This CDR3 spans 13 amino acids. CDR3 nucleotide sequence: TGTGCCAGCAGTGAAACAGCAGGGTTCGGCTACACCTTC. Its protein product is CASSETAGFGYTF.

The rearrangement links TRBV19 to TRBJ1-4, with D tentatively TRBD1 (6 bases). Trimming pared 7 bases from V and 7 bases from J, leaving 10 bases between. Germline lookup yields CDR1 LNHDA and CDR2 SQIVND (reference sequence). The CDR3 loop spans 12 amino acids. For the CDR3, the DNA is TGTGCCAGTACGGGGGGCAGTGAAAAACTGTTTTTT. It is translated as CASTGGSEKLFF.

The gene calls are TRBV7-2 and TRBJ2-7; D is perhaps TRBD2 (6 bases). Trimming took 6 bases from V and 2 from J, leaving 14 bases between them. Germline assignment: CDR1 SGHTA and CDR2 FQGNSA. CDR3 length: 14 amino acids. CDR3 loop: CASSTGTPTYEQYF. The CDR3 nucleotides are TGTGCCAGCAGTACCGGGACTCCCACCTACGAGCAGTACTTC.